This T cell receptor beta chain was documented in a study of blood T cell repertoires in COVID-19. CDR1 and CDR2 from the germline V gene are MNHEY and SMNVEV (reference sequence). The length of the CDR3 is 13 residues. J was trimmed by 3 bases and V by 7 bases; bases with no gene match: 6. Assay used: immunoSEQ multiplex PCR; TCRdb lists only in-frame clones, some missing. This repertoire shows over 150,000 clones, 90% found once; its top ten account for roughly 0.56%. The rearrangement joins TRBV27 to TRBJ2-7; 7 bases fit TRBD1. Sequenced material: peripheral blood. The clonotype comes from a man aged 45-65 years with acute or convalescent COVID-19. Here the CDR3 reads CASTSGTDYEQYF. DNA of the CDR3: TGTGCCAGCACCTCCGGGACAGACTACGAGCAGTACTTC.